This TCR beta chain appears in the sequencing data of a study of shared clonotypes between healthy human individuals. Findings and limits, study-wide: Generation probabilities of non-shared clonotypes were lower (relative to those shared by all four donors). Few donors limited the genetic and exposure-history diversity represented. With four donors compared, about 5.2% of naive CD4 clonotypes were shared.

The germline V and J ends were trimmed by 6 bases and 2 bases, with 14 bases remaining between them. The CDR3 has 15 amino acids. CDR1 and CDR2 from the germline V gene are MDHEN and SYDVKM. Using immunoSEQ multiplex PCR, the repertoire was profiled, and TCRdb retains in-frame clones only, with some absent. The table lists fewer than 3 million clones, roughly 90% of them singletons. Concerning this clone itself: As yet, its antigen is unknown.

Participating donors were healthy, HIV-negative adults free of recent acute infections or vaccinations. This chain joins TRBV28 and TRBJ2-1; D remains ambiguous. Sequenced sample: naive CD4+ T cells from PBMCs. Regarding subset: CD45RA+ positively selected. The TCR sequence derives from a young man in good health. Some clones in this sample may be carry-over from other donors' samples. CDR3 DNA sequence: TGTGCCAGCAGCCCATTTCAAGCGACCTACAATGAGCAGTTCTTC. Protein product: CASSPFQATYNEQFF.